The source of this T cell receptor beta chain is a study of blood T cell repertoires in COVID-19. Study at large: The United States, Italy and Spain were the sources of the acute and convalescent COVID-19 samples. The cDNA or gDNA used as material had been derived from T cells, B-cell-depleted T cells, or PBMCs.

Between the trimmed V and J ends, which lost 2 bases and 1 base, there was a span of 8 bases. CDR3 length: 14 residues. CDR1 is MNHEY, CDR2 SVGEGT, per germline. Per the original methods: Amplification from reference gene primers served as the basis for estimated nucleated cell counts. Here immunoSEQ multiplex PCR was the method, and the copy in TCRdb shows in-frame clones only, minus some. V and J calls and clone size come straight from that table; D and trimming were deduced from the DNA. Of about 190,000 clones listed, 88% were seen once; the top ten hold around 2.3%. The sequence came from a man aged 70-80 years with active or convalescent COVID-19. This chain uses TRBV6-2 or TRBV6-3 with TRBJ1-1; no clear D gene. Sequencing was done on a sample of peripheral blood. The CDR3 sequence: CASSYVRKNTEAFF. CDR3 DNA sequence: TGTGCCAGCAGTTACGTCAGAAAGAACACTGAAGCTTTCTTT.